This T cell receptor beta chain was observed in a study of T cells in Graves' hyperthyroidism and ophthalmopathy. For the study at large: It was at initial diagnosis, before any treatment, that peripheral blood was collected.

Criteria for exclusion of patients were uncontrolled infection, other autoimmune disease, pregnancy or lactation. The CDR3 runs to 14 residues. V lost 1 base and J lost 3, with 9 bases in between. Researchers took RNA transcripts and amplified the TCR beta CDR3 regions from them. When the TCR CDR3 underwent first-round RT-PCR, the HTBI primer set was used. One entry per CDR3 protein, called by TCRdb with MiXCR from the multiplex PCR reads. The sample has about 350,000 distinct CDR3 sequences; 15% to 20% are singletons. In this sample, this clonotype turned up many times. Sequencing used blood. J is TRBJ1-2 and V is TRBV12-3 or TRBV12-4, with D possibly matching TRBD1 (5 bases). This receptor was identified in a woman aged 40 to 50 with Graves' ophthalmopathy. The CDR3 DNA reads as TGTGCCAGCAGTTTAGGGGGACTGGACTATGGCTACACCTTC. It codes for CASSLGGLDYGYTF.